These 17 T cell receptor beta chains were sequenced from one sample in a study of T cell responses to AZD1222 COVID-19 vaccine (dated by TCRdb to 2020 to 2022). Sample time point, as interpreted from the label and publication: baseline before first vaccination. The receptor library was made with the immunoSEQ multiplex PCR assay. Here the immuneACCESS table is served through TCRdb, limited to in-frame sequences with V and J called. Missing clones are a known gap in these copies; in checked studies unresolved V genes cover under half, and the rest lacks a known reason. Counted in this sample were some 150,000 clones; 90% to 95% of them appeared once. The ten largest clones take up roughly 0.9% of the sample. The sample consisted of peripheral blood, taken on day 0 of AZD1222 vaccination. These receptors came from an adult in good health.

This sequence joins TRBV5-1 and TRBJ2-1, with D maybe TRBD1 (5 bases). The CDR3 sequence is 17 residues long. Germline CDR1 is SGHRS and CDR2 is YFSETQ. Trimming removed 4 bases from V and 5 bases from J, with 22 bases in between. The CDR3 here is CASSRLSQGMVNNEQFF. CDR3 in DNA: TGCGCCAGCAGCCGCTTGAGCCAGGGAATGGTTAACAATGAGCAGTTCTTC.

CDR3 coding DNA: TGTGCCAGCAGCACCACGACAGGGCTTAATGAAAAACTGTTTTTT. This gives the protein CASSTTTGLNEKLFF. This chain joins TRBV6-5 and TRBJ1-4, with 7 bases that match TRBD1. CDR1 is MNHEY and CDR2 is SVGAGI in the germline V gene. The CDR3 has 15 residues. The junction had 8 bases not matched to a gene; V was cut back by 6 bases and J by 4 bases.

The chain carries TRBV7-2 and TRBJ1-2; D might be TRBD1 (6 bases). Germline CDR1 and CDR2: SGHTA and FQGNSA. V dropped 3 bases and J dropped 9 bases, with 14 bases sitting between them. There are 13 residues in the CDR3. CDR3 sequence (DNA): TGTGCCAGCAGCTTTACAGGGTTATATAGCTACACCTTC. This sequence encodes CASSFTGLYSYTF.

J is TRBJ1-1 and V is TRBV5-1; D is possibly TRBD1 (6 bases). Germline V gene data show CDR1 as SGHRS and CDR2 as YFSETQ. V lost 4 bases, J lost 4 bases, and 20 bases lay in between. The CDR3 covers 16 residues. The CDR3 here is CASSPRTAPVGTEAFF. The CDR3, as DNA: TGCGCCAGCAGCCCCCGGACAGCCCCGGTGGGCACTGAAGCTTTCTTT. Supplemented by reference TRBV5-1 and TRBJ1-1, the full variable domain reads KAGVTQTPRYLIKTRGQQVTLSCSPISGHRSVSWYQQTPGQGLQFLFEYFSETQRNKGNFPGRFSGRQFSNSRSEMNVSTLELGDSALYLCASSPRTAPVGTEAFFGQGTRLTVV.

The CDR3 nucleotides are TGCGCCAGCAGCCTGCTCGAAGGGCAGCCCCAGCATTTT. This sequence encodes CASSLLEGQPQHF. V is TRBV5-1 and J is TRBJ1-5; no definite D call. The CDR3 loop spans 13 amino acids. The ends were cut back, 4 bases at V and 7 bases at J, with 12 bases in the middle. Per germline, CDR1 SGHRS and CDR2 YFSETQ.

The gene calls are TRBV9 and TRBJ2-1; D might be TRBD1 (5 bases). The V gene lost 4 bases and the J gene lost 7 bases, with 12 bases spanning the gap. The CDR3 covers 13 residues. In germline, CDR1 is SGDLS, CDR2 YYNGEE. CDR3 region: CASSPPDRNEQFF. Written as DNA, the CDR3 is TGTGCCAGCAGCCCCCCCGACAGAAATGAGCAGTTCTTC.

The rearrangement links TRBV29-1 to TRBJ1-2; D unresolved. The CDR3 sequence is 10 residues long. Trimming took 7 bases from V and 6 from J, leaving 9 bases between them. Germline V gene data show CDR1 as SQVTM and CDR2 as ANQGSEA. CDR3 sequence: CSGYWDGYTF. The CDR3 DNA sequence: TGCAGCGGGTACTGGGATGGCTACACCTTC.

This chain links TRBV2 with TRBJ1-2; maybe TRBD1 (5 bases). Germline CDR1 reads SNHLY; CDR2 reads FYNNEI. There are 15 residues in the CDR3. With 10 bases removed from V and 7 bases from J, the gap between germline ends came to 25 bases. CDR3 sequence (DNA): TGTGCCAACCGCACAGGTATGAGGAGCTCTCGTGGCTACACCTTC. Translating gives CANRTGMRSSRGYTF. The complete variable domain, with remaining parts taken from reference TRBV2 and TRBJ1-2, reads EPEVTQTPSHQVTQMGQEVILRCVPISNHLYFYWYRQILGQKVEFLVSFYNNEISEKSEIFDDQFSVERPDGSNFTLKIRSTKLEDSAMYFCANRTGMRSSRGYTFGSGTRLTVV.

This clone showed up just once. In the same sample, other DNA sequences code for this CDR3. CDR3 loop: CASSESQGQETQYF. DNA for the CDR3: TGTGCCAGCAGTGAAAGTCAGGGACAAGAGACCCAGTACTTC. V gene TRBV6-1 combines with J gene TRBJ2-5, with a possible D match to TRBD1 (5 bases). The germline V gene has CDR1 MNHNS and CDR2 SASEGT. The CDR3 covers 14 residues. The V end was cut by 2 bases, the J end by 2 bases, with 9 bases between.

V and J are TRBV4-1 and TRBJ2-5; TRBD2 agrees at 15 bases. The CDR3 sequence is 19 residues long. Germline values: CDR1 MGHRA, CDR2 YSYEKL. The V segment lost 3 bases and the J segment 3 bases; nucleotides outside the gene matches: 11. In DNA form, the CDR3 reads TGCGCCAGCAGCCATTGGACCGGGACTAGCGGGGGGACGAAAGAGACCCAGTACTTC. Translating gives CASSHWTGTSGGTKETQYF.

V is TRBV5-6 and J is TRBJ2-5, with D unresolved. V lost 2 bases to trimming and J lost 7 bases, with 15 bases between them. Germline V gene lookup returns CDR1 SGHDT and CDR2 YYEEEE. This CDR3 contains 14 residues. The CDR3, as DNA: TGTGCCAGCAGCTTAGGGTCCGGGTTGGGGACCCAGTACTTC. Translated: CASSLGSGLGTQYF.

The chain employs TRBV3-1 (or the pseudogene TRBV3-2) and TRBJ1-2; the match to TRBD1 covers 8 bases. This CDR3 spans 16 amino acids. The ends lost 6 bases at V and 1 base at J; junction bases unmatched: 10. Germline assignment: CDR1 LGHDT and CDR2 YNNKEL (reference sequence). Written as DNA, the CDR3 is TGTGCCAGCAGACAAACGGGGACAGGCGGTAACTATGGCTACACCTTC. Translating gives CASRQTGTGGNYGYTF.

The CDR3 DNA reads TGTGCCAGCAGGACAGGGTTGGATATCACCGGGGAGCTGTTTTTT. Its translation is CASRTGLDITGELFF. This chain uses TRBV4-2 with TRBJ2-2, with TRBD1 matching over 7 bases. The germline gives CDR1 LGHNA, CDR2 YNFKEQ. The CDR3 runs 15 residues. The V gene end was trimmed by 6 bases and the J gene end by 4 bases; junction bases not matched to a gene: 8.

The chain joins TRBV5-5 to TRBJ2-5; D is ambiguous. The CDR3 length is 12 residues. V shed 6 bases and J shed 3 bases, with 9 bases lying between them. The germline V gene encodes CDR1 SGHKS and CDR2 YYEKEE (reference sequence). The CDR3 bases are TGTGCCAGCACGAACCGCGAAGAGACCCAGTACTTC. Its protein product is CASTNREETQYF. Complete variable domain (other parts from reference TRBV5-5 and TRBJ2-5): DAGVTQSPTHLIKTRGQQVTLRCSPISGHKSVSWYQQVLGQGPQFIFQYYEKEERGRGNFPDRFSARQFPNYSSELNVNALLLGDSALYLCASTNREETQYFGPGTRLLVL.

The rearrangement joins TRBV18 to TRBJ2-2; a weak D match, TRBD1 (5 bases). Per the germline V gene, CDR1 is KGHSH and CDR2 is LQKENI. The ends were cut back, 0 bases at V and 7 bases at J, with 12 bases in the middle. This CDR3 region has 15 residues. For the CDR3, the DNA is TGTGCCAGCTCACCACCTTCCCAGGGTGGCGGGGAGCTGTTTTTT. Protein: CASSPPSQGGGELFF.

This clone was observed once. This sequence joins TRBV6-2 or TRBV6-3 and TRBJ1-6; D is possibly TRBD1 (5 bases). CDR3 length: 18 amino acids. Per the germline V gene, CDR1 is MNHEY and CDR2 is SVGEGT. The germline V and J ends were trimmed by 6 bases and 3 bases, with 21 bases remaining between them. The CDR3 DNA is TGTGCCAGCAGCCCTGCGGGGGATTTAAGGATCTATAATTCACCCCTCCACTTT. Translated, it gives CASSPAGDLRIYNSPLHF.

This chain's CDR3 is CASIKQGDGYGYTF. In nucleotides, the CDR3 is TGTGCCAGCATTAAGCAGGGGGATGGCTATGGCTACACCTTC. This chain uses TRBV6-6 with TRBJ1-2; 7 nucleotides align to TRBD1. J lost 4 bases, V lost 7 bases, and 9 bases had no gene match. This CDR3 has 14 residues. CDR1 and CDR2 (germline): MNHNY, SVGAGI (reference sequence).